This T cell receptor (beta chain) was found in a study of cytomegalovirus exposure and HLA in healthy donors. Findings of the study overall: Analyses of presence and absence presupposed an approximately uniform sequencing depth across donors.

This clone appeared a single time. Its antigen is not identified. The CDR3 spans 15 residues. The V segment lost 11 bases and the J segment 4 bases; nucleotides outside the gene matches: 14. The germline V gene encodes CDR1 MDHEN and CDR2 SYDVKM. The PCR employed 60 Vbeta primers together with 13 Jbeta primers. The protocol was immunoSEQ multiplex PCR, while the TCRdb copy is restricted to in-frame clones and leaves out a portion. The sample comprises 150,000 or so clones, over 80% of which are singletons, and 6.3% rests with the top ten. Sequences were obtained from PBMCs. The V call is TRBV28, the J call TRBJ1-5; 7 bases are shared with TRBD1. The sequence was obtained from a male donor in good health and CMV-seropositive. The DNA of the CDR3 is TGTGCCGGGGCATCGCAGGGGGTGGATAATCAGCCCCAGCATTTT. It specifies CAGASQGVDNQPQHF.